Each of the 30 T cell receptor beta chains below was sequenced from the same sample in a study of blood T cell repertoires in COVID-19. Assay used: immunoSEQ multiplex PCR; TCRdb lists only in-frame clones, some missing. The sample shows about 15,000 clones, almost 95% of them seen only once. The sequenced sample was peripheral blood. All receptors derive from a human donor with active COVID-19. The donor label of this sample is uncertain.

The chain joins TRBV2 to TRBJ1-4, with 7 bases identical to TRBD1. The J segment lost 8 bases and the V segment lost 6 bases, leaving 0 bases of the junction unmatched. The CDR3 covers 11 residues. Germline CDR1 SNHLY, CDR2 FYNNEI. The CDR3 loop reads CASRDREKLFF. As DNA, the CDR3 is TGTGCCAGCAGGGACAGGGAAAAACTGTTTTTT.

The J gene is TRBJ2-2, the V gene TRBV30; TRBD2 is a possible D gene (5 bases). The CDR3 has 15 amino acids. Germline V CDR1 and CDR2: GTSNPN, SVGIG (reference sequence). Trimming pared 0 bases from V and 4 bases from J, leaving 12 bases between. Written as DNA, the CDR3 is TGTGCCTGGAGTGTACGCGGGCGAGGCACCGGGGAGCTGTTTTTT. The encoded protein is CAWSVRGRGTGELFF.

This chain joins TRBV6-5 and TRBJ1-2, with a weak D call TRBD1 (6 bases). Trimming cost V 6 bases and J 4 bases, with 12 bases left between them. The germline V gene encodes CDR1 MNHEY and CDR2 SVGAGI. CDR3 length: 13 amino acids. CDR3 coding DNA: TGTGCCAGCAGACCTACAGGGTCCTATGGCTACACCTTC. Protein sequence: CASRPTGSYGYTF.

The chain uses TRBV6-1 and TRBJ1-6, with D perhaps TRBD1 (6 bases). V was trimmed by 4 bases and J by 8 bases, leaving 21 bases between them. Germline values: CDR1 MNHNS, CDR2 SASEGT. The CDR3 consists of 17 residues. CDR3 nucleotide sequence: TGTGCCAGCAGTGGAAAAGGCTTCGACAGGCAATATTCACCCCTCCACTTT. This translates into CASSGKGFDRQYSPLHF.

J is TRBJ2-5 and V is TRBV7-2, with 7 positions matching TRBD1. Trimming took 6 bases from V and 5 from J; bases not matched to a gene: 9. CDR3 length equals 14 residues. CDR1 is SGHTA, CDR2 FQGNSA, per germline. In DNA, the CDR3 is TGTGCCAGCAGTTCCCGACAGGGCTGGGAGACCCAGTACTTC. Amino acid sequence: CASSSRQGWETQYF.

Only one count was recorded for this clone. The V gene is TRBV7-2, the J gene TRBJ1-1; 8 bases match TRBD1. The CDR3 is 14 amino acids. V was clipped by 3 bases and J by 3 bases; unmatched bases: 3. Germline lookup yields CDR1 SGHTA and CDR2 FQGNSA. The CDR3: CASSLQQGDTEAFF. In DNA, the CDR3 is TGTGCCAGCAGCTTGCAACAGGGGGACACTGAAGCTTTCTTT.

This rearrangement joins TRBV28 to TRBJ2-3, with 7 bases aligning to TRBD1. The CDR3 covers 17 residues. Trimming at V came to 4 bases and at J to 4 bases, leaving 14 bases not matched to a gene. CDR1 is MDHEN, CDR2 SYDVKM, per germline. The CDR3 bases are TGTGCCAGCAGTTCCCCTCCCGGGACAGTTTTTGCAGATACGCAGTATTTT. Its translation: CASSSPPGTVFADTQYF.

The J gene is TRBJ2-1, the V gene TRBV12-3 or TRBV12-4, with 7 bases fitting TRBD1. The CDR3 extends over 13 amino acids. Trimming removed 7 bases from V and 11 bases from J; junction bases left unmatched: 11. CDR3: CASKNSPGGKQFF. The CDR3 nucleotides read TGTGCCAGCAAGAATTCTCCAGGGGGTAAGCAGTTCTTC.

This clone was observed a single time. The chain links TRBV2 to TRBJ2-3; the D gene is possibly TRBD2 (6 bases). Trimming removed 4 bases from V and 6 bases from J, with 23 bases in between. CDR1 and CDR2 (germline): SNHLY, FYNNEI. The CDR3 totals 17 residues. The CDR3 DNA follows: TGTGCCAGCAGTGGGGGGGAGGTTAGCGGCATAGCGGATACGCAGTATTTT. Translating it yields CASSGGEVSGIADTQYF.

The chain joins TRBV7-8 to TRBJ2-1, with 8 bases matching TRBD1. The CDR3 is 15 residues long. In germline, CDR1 is SGHVS, CDR2 FQNEAQ. V gave up 4 bases and J gave up 3 bases; unmatched junction bases: 5. The CDR3 reads CASSSDRGGYNEQFF. Here the CDR3 DNA reads TGTGCCAGCAGCTCAGACAGGGGAGGCTACAATGAGCAGTTCTTC.

The rearrangement uses TRBV15 and TRBJ1-5; D perhaps matches TRBD1 (6 bases). The CDR3 sequence is 16 residues long. Between the trimmed V and J ends, which lost 2 bases and 7 bases, there was a span of 18 bases. CDR1 is LNHNV and CDR2 is YYDKDF in the germline V gene (reference sequence). The CDR3 spells CATSRPQRGIGQPQHF. As DNA, the CDR3 is TGTGCCACCAGCAGACCCCAAAGGGGGATTGGGCAGCCCCAGCATTTT.

In its sample, this clone was seen once. This CDR3 is CASSLGTGYNEQFF. In DNA, the CDR3 is TGTGCCAGCAGTTTAGGGACAGGCTACAATGAGCAGTTCTTC. The chain combines TRBV28 with TRBJ2-1; TRBD1 agrees at 8 bases. This CDR3 region has 14 residues. The V and J ends lost 2 bases and 3 bases, in that order; junction bases with no gene match: 0. The germline V gene encodes CDR1 MDHEN and CDR2 SYDVKM.

In nucleotides, the CDR3 is TGTGCCAGCATGGGAGATAGCAATCAGCCCCAGCATTTT. The encoded protein is CASMGDSNQPQHF. This chain connects TRBV2 to TRBJ1-5; D unclear. The V gene's germline CDR1 is SNHLY and CDR2 FYNNEI. V was trimmed by 7 bases and J by 0 bases, leaving 7 bases between them. The CDR3 runs 13 residues.

This clone was observed a single time. The gene calls are TRBV3-1 (or the pseudogene TRBV3-2) and TRBJ2-3; 10 bases are a match to TRBD2. Germline V CDR1 and CDR2: LGHDT, YNNKEL (reference sequence). J lost 4 bases, V lost 4 bases, and 8 bases had no gene match. The CDR3 length is 16 residues. Written as DNA, the CDR3 is TGTGCCAGCAGCCGGGGGGGGACTAGCGAATCAGATACGCAGTATTTT. Protein: CASSRGGTSESDTQYF.

This chain uses TRBV5-1 with TRBJ2-5; 8 positions match TRBD1. The CDR3 has 16 amino acids. The V and J ends lost 0 bases and 5 bases, in that order; junction bases with no gene match: 9. Germline V gene data show CDR1 as SGHRS and CDR2 as YFSETQ. CDR3 DNA: TGCGCCAGCAGCTTGGAGCTCGGGACAGGACAGGAGACCCAGTACTTC. As protein: CASSLELGTGQETQYF.

V gene TRBV6-7 combines with J gene TRBJ2-1; TRBD1 matches at 8 bases. TRBV6-7 is classed as an ORF, of uncertain function. The CDR3 has 16 residues. Trimming at V came to 2 bases and at J to 3 bases, leaving 6 bases not matched to a gene. The CDR3 is CASSYLQGAVYNEQFF. In DNA, the CDR3 is TGTGCCAGCAGTTACCTGCAGGGGGCGGTCTACAATGAGCAGTTCTTC.

J is TRBJ1-2 and V is TRBV30, with 7 bases lining up with TRBD1. V lost 2 bases and J lost 2; bases outside the gene matches: 5. The CDR3 spans 14 residues. Germline V gene lookup returns CDR1 GTSNPN and CDR2 SVGIG (reference sequence). The CDR3 bases are TGTGCCTGGAGTCCAGGGGGTAGAAACTATGGCTACACCTTC. Protein sequence: CAWSPGGRNYGYTF.

Points on this clone: The junction departs from the called germline gene at one end, perhaps through a read error. This chain joins TRBV19 and TRBJ1-5; D is ambiguous. CDR3 length: 13 amino acids. CDR1 is LNHDA, CDR2 SQIVND, per germline (reference sequence). CDR3 protein: CASSMGSHQPQHF. In DNA, the CDR3 is TGTGCCAGTAGTATGGGTAGCCATCAGCCCCAGCATTTT. Supplemented by reference TRBV19 and TRBJ1-5, the full variable domain reads DGGITQSPKYLFRKEGQNVTLSCEQNLNHDAMYWYRQDPGQGLRLIYYSQIVNDFQKGDIAEGYSVSREKKESFPLTVTSAQKNPTAFYLCASSMGSHQPQHFGDGTRLSIL.

V usage is TRBV18 and J usage is TRBJ2-5; 8 bases map to TRBD1. Trimming at V came to 2 bases and at J to 5 bases, leaving 13 bases not matched to a gene. This CDR3 is built from 17 residues. The germline V gene has CDR1 KGHSH and CDR2 LQKENI. The CDR3 DNA follows: TGTGCCAGCTCACCATTTCCCAACAGGGGGATTGAGGAGACCCAGTACTTC. Translation gives CASSPFPNRGIEETQYF.

The rearrangement joins TRBV3-1 (or the pseudogene TRBV3-2) to TRBJ1-2; 10 nucleotides line up with TRBD1. This CDR3 comprises 14 residues. Germline CDR1 is LGHDT and CDR2 is YNNKEL (reference sequence). V lost 4 bases and J lost 8; bases outside the gene matches: 7. The CDR3 DNA reads as TGTGCCAGCAGCCCTCCGGGACAGGGGAGCGGCTACACCTTC. The encoded protein is CASSPPGQGSGYTF.

This clone has only one observation. The chain links TRBV5-1 to TRBJ2-5; perhaps TRBD2 as D (6 bases). This CDR3 spans 16 amino acids. From germline, CDR1 is SGHRS and CDR2 YFSETQ. V lost 1 base and J 1 base, leaving 14 bases between the germline ends. The chain's CDR3 is CASSLTSRRGQETQYF. CDR3 in DNA: TGCGCCAGCAGCTTGACTAGTCGGCGGGGCCAAGAGACCCAGTACTTC.

The chain recombines TRBV19 with TRBJ2-7; 7 bases are shared with TRBD1. The trim removed 7 bases at V and 2 bases at J, leaving 8 bases unmatched. This CDR3 has 14 residues. Germline V CDR1 and CDR2: LNHDA, SQIVND (reference sequence). The CDR3 reads CASTPWDRPYEQYF. CDR3 sequence (DNA): TGTGCCAGTACCCCCTGGGACAGACCCTACGAGCAGTACTTC.

V and J are TRBV7-2 and TRBJ2-2; D gene unclear. Per germline, CDR1 SGHTA and CDR2 FQGNSA. The CDR3 consists of 17 residues. The V and J ends lost 5 bases and 0 bases respectively, with 16 bases between them. The CDR3 DNA sequence: TGTGCCAGCAGCGATGCGTGGCGGAAACCGAACACCGGGGAGCTGTTTTTT. This codes for CASSDAWRKPNTGELFF.

The chain joins TRBV18 to TRBJ2-2; D uncertain. With 2 bases removed from V and 6 bases from J, the gap between germline ends came to 7 bases. The CDR3 is 13 residues long. CDR1 is KGHSH, CDR2 LQKENI, per germline. CDR3 in amino acids: CASSPSTAGELFF. In DNA, the CDR3 is TGTGCCAGCTCACCAAGCACTGCCGGGGAGCTGTTTTTT.

This chain links TRBV12-1 with TRBJ2-7; no check of the table's D call, TRBD1, against the DNA was made. TRBV12-1 has pseudogene status. CDR3 length equals 13 residues. The CDR3 nucleotides read TGTGCCAGCAGCTGCAGGGGGCCCGACGAGCAGTACTTC. It is translated as CASSCRGPDEQYF.

The chain uses TRBV3-1 (or the pseudogene TRBV3-2) and TRBJ1-1; possibly TRBD1 for D (5 bases). From germline, CDR1 is LGHDT and CDR2 YNNKEL (reference sequence). Between the trimmed V and J ends, which lost 0 bases and 1 base, there was a span of 9 bases. The CDR3 totals 15 residues. CDR3 nucleotide sequence: TGTGCCAGCAGCCAAGATTGGGGCCAGAACACTGAAGCTTTCTTT. This codes for CASSQDWGQNTEAFF.

This sequence joins TRBV10-2 and TRBJ2-7; TRBD1 matches at 11 bases. CDR1 WSHSY and CDR2 SAAADI come from the germline V gene. The CDR3 has 15 amino acids. Losses at the gene ends were 6 bases for V and 1 base for J; bases not matched to a gene: 5. This CDR3 is CASRPGQGGSYEQYF. The CDR3 coding sequence is TGCGCCAGCAGGCCGGGACAGGGGGGATCCTACGAGCAGTACTTC.

The genes are TRBV9 and TRBJ2-2, with 10 bases lining up with TRBD2. Germline trimming cut 0 bases from V and 4 bases from J; bases unmatched to any gene: 9. The CDR3 runs to 18 residues. CDR1 and CDR2 from the germline V gene are SGDLS and YYNGEE. CDR3 coding DNA: TGTGCCAGCAGCGTAGGCATAAGCGGGAGGGCAGGCACCGGGGAGCTGTTTTTT. Translation gives CASSVGISGRAGTGELFF.

This clone appeared a single time. J is TRBJ2-1 and V is TRBV11-3, with 9 bases aligning to TRBD2. The CDR3 is 17 residues long. From germline, CDR1 is SGHNT and CDR2 YENEEA. The V gene end was trimmed by 6 bases and the J gene end by 5 bases; junction bases not matched to a gene: 14. CDR3 amino acids: CASSHPRSGSVDNEQFF. The CDR3 nucleotides are TGTGCCAGCAGTCACCCCCGTAGCGGGAGCGTGGACAATGAGCAGTTCTTC.

This clone was counted a few times. The gene calls are TRBV30 and TRBJ2-3; 8 positions agree with TRBD2. V dropped 7 bases and J dropped 0; count of bases not matched to a gene: 6. Germline assignment: CDR1 GTSNPN and CDR2 SVGIG (reference sequence). This CDR3 spans 14 amino acids. The DNA for the CDR3 is TGTGCCTCCGTAGCGGGGTTAAGCACAGATACGCAGTATTTT. It codes for CASVAGLSTDTQYF.